This entry describes one TCR beta chain. These data belong to a study of blood T cell repertoires in COVID-19. The overall study: PBMCs, B-cell-depleted T cells, or T cells were the source of the cDNA or gDNA that made up the material.

Measured with immunoSEQ multiplex PCR; TCRdb has only the in-frame clones, and not every one. Here the sample spans about 140,000 clones, around 87% being singletons. This TCR came from a man in his sixties who had recovered from COVID-19. Sequenced sample: PBMCs or T cells enriched from blood (not recorded which).

The CDR3 nucleotides read TGTGCCAGCAGCTCCATTCCGGGACAGGGTTCCTACGAGCAGTACTTC. Translation gives CASSSIPGQGSYEQYF. The chain uses TRBV11-2 and TRBJ2-7; 9 bases match TRBD1. V shed 4 bases and J 1 base; nucleotides not matched to a gene: 8. The CDR3 contains 16 residues. From germline, CDR1 is SGHAT and CDR2 FQNNGV.